These T cell receptor beta chains were read from a single sample in a study of cytomegalovirus exposure and HLA in healthy donors. TCRdb's table, derived via immunoSEQ multiplex PCR, lists solely in-frame clones and lacks some. The sample lists about 110,000 clones; about 73% were seen once. Sequenced material: PBMCs. These receptors all stem from a woman aged 25 to 39 in good health and CMV-seronegative. Each CDR3 is given with its conserved first and last residue. The order of the fields is CDR3 length, J gene, V gene, CDR3 protein.

15,TRBJ1-3,TRBV6-5,CASSYDRDSGNTIYF
14,TRBJ1-1,TRBV27,CASNIKGFPTEAFF
11,TRBJ2-7,TRBV25-1,CASSAAYEQYF
15,TRBJ1-4,TRBV30,CAWSVPGNWLEKLFF
15,TRBJ1-5,TRBV5-1,CASSLAGKSNQPQHF
14,TRBJ1-2,TRBV4-1,CASSQEGLSYGYTF
14,TRBJ1-4,TRBV5-1,CASSLRATNEKLFF
14,TRBJ2-3,TRBV7-9,CASSPGQTTDTQYF
16,TRBJ2-2,TRBV5-4,CASSLASGSLTGELFF
13,TRBJ2-1,TRBV9,CASSSGVLNEQFF
15,TRBJ2-5,TRBV10-1,CASSELTEGRETQYF
15,TRBJ2-7,TRBV6-5,CASSNSGTGGHEQYF
10,TRBJ2-1,TRBV20-1,CSYSRNEQFF
13,TRBJ2-5,TRBV4-2,CASSPWTGETQYF
16,TRBJ1-1,TRBV11-2,CASSLGTGVRNTEAFF
16,TRBJ2-7,TRBV21-1,CASSNGGVGFLGEQYF
13,TRBJ2-7,TRBV29-1,CSVRGLFSYEQYF
14,TRBJ1-1,TRBV2,CASSKQGPGTEAFF
13,TRBJ1-2,TRBV7-3,CASSPGLRYGYTF
17,TRBJ2-3,TRBV6-4,CATAQSPAGGGTDTQYF
15,TRBJ1-4,TRBV4-3,CASSRLTGVGEKLFF
16,TRBJ2-7,TRBV5-8,CASSGIRGPGGFEQYF
14,TRBJ1-1,TRBV6-5,CAIRDSPMNTEAFF
14,TRBJ1-5,TRBV7-9,CASSLTGGDQPQHF
15,TRBJ2-7,TRBV6-5,CASSYSLSSSYEQYF
15,TRBJ2-1,TRBV5-1,CASSVRTSGNNEQFF
13,TRBJ2-7,TRBV29-1,CSAESPTSYEQYF
12,TRBJ2-7,TRBV5-6,CASSFQGYEQYF
15,TRBJ2-5,TRBV7-9,CASSLASGGAKTQYF
13,TRBJ2-5,TRBV19,CASSRTPQETQYF
16,TRBJ2-7,TRBV28,CASSYVQGHSSYEQYF
16,TRBJ2-5,TRBV30,CAWSVQLRQFRETQYF
14,TRBJ1-2,TRBV7-8,CASSLVAGGSGYTF
15,TRBJ2-2,TRBV13,CATFLAGGPGGELFF
14,TRBJ2-7,TRBV11-3,CASSKEGRRGEQYF
18,TRBJ1-3,TRBV4-2,CASSQVAFGQGSGNTIYF
15,TRBJ1-4,TRBV7-3,CASSQTGGSNEKLFF
15,TRBJ2-6,TRBV7-7,CASSQGARGANVLTF
15,TRBJ2-7,TRBV18,CASSPLTGSSDEQYF
13,TRBJ2-3,TRBV7-3,CATGTGLTDTQYF
17,-,TRBV5-1,CASSLAGFAGSTYEQYF
13,TRBJ2-3,TRBV7-2,CASSFISGDTQYF
14,TRBJ1-2,TRBV7-2,CASSPTRDGYGYTF
15,TRBJ2-7,TRBV6-1,CASSEVDRPSYEQYF
17,TRBJ1-4,TRBV28,CASSSSSTFYFNEKLFF
12,TRBJ2-1,TRBV28,CASGRTGNEQFF
15,TRBJ2-6,TRBV7-8,CASSFWTVGANVLTF
14,TRBJ1-4,TRBV18,CASSPQITNEKLFF
17,TRBJ2-5,TRBV7-2,CASSLGSLAGLQETQYF